The next 27 T cell receptor beta chains were all read from a single sample in a study of cytomegalovirus exposure and HLA in healthy donors. The PCR ran on 60 Vbeta and 13 Jbeta primers. The repertoire was sequenced with immunoSEQ multiplex PCR; TCRdb's copy has only in-frame clones and lacks some. The profile shows 130,000 to 150,000 clones, over 75% of them singletons. The specimen sequenced was PBMCs. Source of these receptors: a male donor in good health and CMV-seronegative.

The chain's CDR3 is CASTPGGSGNTIYF. DNA of the CDR3: TGCGCCAGCACACCAGGAGGCTCTGGAAACACCATATATTTT. J is TRBJ1-3 and V is TRBV5-1, with unresolved D. Germline V gene sequence: CDR1 SGHRS, CDR2 YFSETQ. The ends were cut back, 6 bases at V and 0 bases at J, with 10 bases in the middle. The CDR3 is 14 amino acids.

J is TRBJ2-1 and V is TRBV6-6; 8 bases are shared with TRBD2. The CDR3 is 16 amino acids. V lost 4 bases and J lost 4; bases outside the gene matches: 9. The germline V gene has CDR1 MNHNY and CDR2 SVGAGI (reference sequence). The CDR3 DNA sequence: TGTGCCAGCAGTTCCATTAGCGGGGACAAATACAATGAGCAGTTCTTC. Translating gives CASSSISGDKYNEQFF.

V is TRBV5-1 and J is TRBJ2-1, with 7 nucleotides matching TRBD1. Trimming took 2 bases from V and 13 from J; bases not matched to a gene: 9. This CDR3 comprises 13 residues. In germline, CDR1 is SGHRS, CDR2 YFSETQ. The CDR3 loop is CASSFRDSGDQFF. The CDR3, as DNA: TGCGCCAGCAGCTTCCGGGACAGCGGTGACCAGTTCTTC.

The chain links TRBV5-1 to TRBJ2-1, with D possibly matching TRBD2 (6 bases). V was cut by 4 bases and J by 0 bases, with 23 bases left in between. Germline CDR1 is SGHRS and CDR2 is YFSETQ. This CDR3 comprises 19 residues. The DNA of the CDR3 is TGCGCCAGCAGCCCCGCGGGACCCTACGATATTAGCTCCTACAATGAGCAGTTCTTC. Amino acids: CASSPAGPYDISSYNEQFF. The variable domain in full, with the rest retrieved from reference TRBV5-1 and TRBJ2-1, is KAGVTQTPRYLIKTRGQQVTLSCSPISGHRSVSWYQQTPGQGLQFLFEYFSETQRNKGNFPGRFSGRQFSNSRSEMNVSTLELGDSALYLCASSPAGPYDISSYNEQFFGPGTRLTVL.

This CDR3 is CAWSVGRASRDTGELFF. For the CDR3, the DNA is TGTGCCTGGAGTGTAGGCAGGGCCTCCCGGGACACCGGGGAGCTGTTTTTT. The chain combines TRBV30 with TRBJ2-2; the D gene is possibly TRBD1 (5 bases). V lost 0 bases and J 3 bases, leaving 17 bases between the germline ends. Germline-derived CDR1 and CDR2 are GTSNPN and SVGIG (reference sequence). The CDR3 has 17 residues.

This sequence joins TRBV7-6 and TRBJ2-2; TRBD2 agrees at 15 bases. From germline, CDR1 is SGHVS and CDR2 FNYEAQ. V gave up 3 bases and J gave up 4 bases; unmatched junction bases: 6. This CDR3 spans 18 amino acids. Here the CDR3 reads CASSFWGLAGGTTGELFF. CDR3 bases: TGTGCCAGCAGCTTCTGGGGACTAGCGGGAGGAACCACCGGGGAGCTGTTTTTT.

J is TRBJ2-2 and V is TRBV18; TRBD1 agrees at 7 bases. CDR3 size: 14 residues. V dropped 3 bases and J dropped 6; count of bases not matched to a gene: 4. CDR1 is KGHSH, CDR2 LQKENI, per germline. CDR3 in amino acids: CASSPRTGSGELFF. The CDR3 bases are TGTGCCAGCTCACCCCGGACAGGCTCCGGGGAGCTGTTTTTT.

This clone showed up just a few times. V gene TRBV5-4 combines with J gene TRBJ2-5, with 8 nucleotides matching TRBD2. The CDR3 runs 14 residues. The junction had 1 base not matched to a gene; V was cut back by 2 bases and J by 1 base. In germline, CDR1 is SGHNT, CDR2 YYREEE (reference sequence). In DNA form, the CDR3 reads TGTGCCAGCAGCTTAGCGGGGGTCCAAGAGACCCAGTACTTC. It specifies CASSLAGVQETQYF.

The J gene is TRBJ2-5, the V gene TRBV7-6, with 11 bases matching TRBD2. Matching the DNA end better, TRBJ2-7 makes the J call doubtful. This CDR3 region has 16 residues. Germline assignment: CDR1 SGHVS and CDR2 FNYEAQ. Here the CDR3 DNA reads TGTGCCAGCAGCGCCCACCCTAGCGGGGGGCGACACGAGCAGTACTTC. Its protein is CASSAHPSGGRHEQYF.

This sequence joins TRBV9 and TRBJ1-1; D is unresolved. The CDR3 has 13 residues. V dropped 6 bases and J dropped 4 bases, with 13 bases sitting between them. The germline gives CDR1 SGDLS, CDR2 YYNGEE. CDR3 amino acids: CASTPPGSTEAFF. The CDR3 DNA reads as TGTGCCAGCACCCCCCCAGGAAGCACTGAAGCTTTCTTT.

The V gene is TRBV28, the J gene TRBJ2-1; maybe TRBD1 (5 bases). The CDR3 is 17 residues long. Between the trimmed V and J ends, which lost 5 bases and 0 bases, there was a span of 17 bases. The V gene's germline CDR1 is MDHEN and CDR2 SYDVKM. The CDR3 sequence: CASSHVYADISYNEQFF. The DNA of the CDR3 is TGTGCCAGCAGTCATGTCTATGCGGACATCTCCTACAATGAGCAGTTCTTC. Full variable domain (outside the CDR3, taken from reference TRBV28 and TRBJ2-1): DVKVTQSSRYLVKRTGEKVFLECVQDMDHENMFWYRQDPGLGLRLIYFSYDVKMKEKGDIPEGYSVSREKKERFSLILESASTNQTSMYLCASSHVYADISYNEQFFGPGTRLTVL.

On this clone itself: Different DNA sequences within this sample yield the same CDR3. V usage is TRBV7-2 and J usage is TRBJ2-3; 9 bases are shared with TRBD1. The V segment lost 1 base and the J segment 3 bases; nucleotides outside the gene matches: 2. The V gene's germline CDR1 is SGHTA and CDR2 FQGNSA. The CDR3 is 15 amino acids. The CDR3 DNA follows: TGTGCCAGCAGCTTAGTAGGACAGGGGACAGATACGCAGTATTTT. Protein sequence: CASSLVGQGTDTQYF.

V is TRBV6-5 and J is TRBJ1-4; no clear D. The CDR3 consists of 14 residues. Between the trimmed V and J ends, which lost 4 bases and 0 bases, there was a span of 6 bases. Looked up from germline, CDR1 is MNHEY and CDR2 is SVGAGI. CDR3 amino acids: CASSFHATNEKLFF. The CDR3 DNA sequence: TGTGCCAGCAGTTTCCATGCAACTAATGAAAAACTGTTTTTT.

This sequence joins TRBV30 and TRBJ1-2, with D possibly TRBD1 on 5 matching bases. The CDR3 is 13 residues long. Germline CDR1 GTSNPN, CDR2 SVGIG (reference sequence). Trimming left V 1 base short and J 7 bases short, with 13 bases between. This CDR3 is CAWSAQTGVGYTF. CDR3 in DNA: TGTGCCTGGAGTGCTCAAACGGGGGTTGGCTACACCTTC.

The chain employs TRBV7-9 and TRBJ1-3; possibly TRBD1 for D (6 bases). The CDR3 is made up of 14 amino acids. V was clipped by 6 bases and J by 0 bases, with 9 bases between them. In germline, CDR1 is SEHNR, CDR2 FQNEAQ (reference sequence). CDR3 nucleotide sequence: TGTGCCAGCAGGACAGGTTACTCTGGAAACACCATATATTTT. Translated: CASRTGYSGNTIYF.

This clone was counted once. This rearrangement joins TRBV4-1 to TRBJ1-2; 10 bases match TRBD1. V lost 2 bases and J lost 7; bases outside the gene matches: 7. This CDR3 is built from 15 residues. Germline values: CDR1 MGHRA, CDR2 YSYEKL. CDR3 nucleotide sequence: TGCGCCAGCAGCCAAAAGGGACAGGGGAGCTTTGGCTACACCTTC. Protein sequence: CASSQKGQGSFGYTF.

This clone was seen a handful of times. The chain is built from TRBV6-6 and TRBJ1-1; the D is unclear. The CDR3 contains 14 residues. Trimming cost V 0 bases and J 5 bases, with 10 bases left between them. Germline V gene sequence: CDR1 MNHNY, CDR2 SVGAGI (reference sequence). The CDR3: CASSYSNRETEAFF. As DNA, the CDR3 is TGTGCCAGCAGTTACTCGAATAGGGAGACTGAAGCTTTCTTT.

The CDR3 sequence is CASRDRGRGSPGYTF. As DNA, the CDR3 is TGTGCCAGCCGGGACAGGGGGCGCGGGTCTCCTGGCTACACCTTC. This chain links TRBV2 with TRBJ1-2, with 12 bases identical to TRBD1. After removal of 8 bases from V and 7 bases from J, the junction contained 11 bases not matched to a gene. Germline V lookup: CDR1 SNHLY, CDR2 FYNNEI. The CDR3 length is 15 residues. Filled out from reference TRBV2 and TRBJ1-2, the complete variable domain reads EPEVTQTPSHQVTQMGQEVILRCVPISNHLYFYWYRQILGQKVEFLVSFYNNEISEKSEIFDDQFSVERPDGSNFTLKIRSTKLEDSAMYFCASRDRGRGSPGYTFGSGTRLTVV.

This clone was seen only a few times. The chain's CDR3 is CASSATGGGEAFF. CDR3 DNA sequence: TGTGCCAGCAGCGCCACAGGGGGCGGTGAAGCTTTCTTT. The V call is TRBV7-9, the J call TRBJ1-1, with 9 bases that match TRBD1. This CDR3 contains 13 residues. The V gene end was trimmed by 5 bases and the J gene end by 7 bases; junction bases not matched to a gene: 5. Germline assignment: CDR1 SEHNR and CDR2 FQNEAQ (reference sequence).

CDR3 residues: CASSPRQGSEQYF. CDR3 DNA: TGTGCCAGCAGTCCGCGACAGGGGAGCGAGCAGTACTTC. This chain uses TRBV27 with TRBJ2-7; TRBD1 matches 8 bases. Germline V lookup: CDR1 MNHEY, CDR2 SMNVEV (reference sequence). The CDR3 covers 13 residues. Trimming cost V 5 bases and J 6 bases; bases outside gene matches: 6.

This clone has only a few counts. The chain links TRBV5-6 to TRBJ2-7; possibly TRBD2 for D (6 bases). The V end lost 0 bases, the J end lost 6 bases, and 10 bases lay between the germline ends. Germline V gene lookup returns CDR1 SGHDT and CDR2 YYEEEE. The CDR3 extends over 13 amino acids. The CDR3 protein is CASSLVGGSEQYF. Here the CDR3 DNA reads TGTGCCAGCAGCTTGGTTGGGGGGAGCGAGCAGTACTTC.

The gene calls are TRBV5-1 and TRBJ2-7; the D gene is possibly TRBD1 (6 bases). This CDR3 spans 14 amino acids. CDR1 is SGHRS and CDR2 is YFSETQ in the germline V gene. The V end lost 5 bases, the J end lost 4 bases, and 16 bases lay between the germline ends. DNA of the CDR3: TGCGCCAGCAGGGGGACATCGGGTGGATACGAGCAGTACTTC. It translates to CASRGTSGGYEQYF.

The J gene is TRBJ2-7, the V gene TRBV5-1; TRBD2 aligns across 8 bases. The V segment lost 4 bases and the J segment 2 bases; nucleotides outside the gene matches: 14. The CDR3 totals 17 residues. In germline, CDR1 is SGHRS, CDR2 YFSETQ. CDR3 in amino acids: CASSLSPPRGGTYEQYF. DNA for the CDR3: TGCGCCAGCAGCCTATCACCTCCTCGCGGGGGGACCTACGAGCAGTACTTC.

On this clone itself: Other DNA sequences in the same sample also yield this CDR3. This chain uses TRBV9 with TRBJ1-4; 7 bases match TRBD1. The trim removed 4 bases at V and 7 bases at J, leaving 7 bases unmatched. Germline V gene data show CDR1 as SGDLS and CDR2 as YYNGEE. The CDR3 runs to 14 residues. CDR3 bases: TGTGCCAGCAGCCCACAGGGGAGGAGTGAAAAACTGTTTTTT. This gives the protein CASSPQGRSEKLFF.

The chain recombines TRBV7-3 with TRBJ2-5, with 7 bases lining up with TRBD2. The V segment lost 3 bases and the J segment 1 base; nucleotides outside the gene matches: 5. The CDR3 covers 15 residues. The germline gives CDR1 SGHTA, CDR2 FQGTGA. CDR3: CASSLGGRGQETQYF. In DNA, the CDR3 is TGTGCCAGCAGCTTGGGGGGGAGAGGCCAAGAGACCCAGTACTTC.

This clone has only a few counts. This rearrangement joins TRBV4-3 to TRBJ2-3; 8 bases match TRBD1. Trimming removed 4 bases from V and 6 bases from J; junction bases left unmatched: 9. The CDR3 is made up of 15 amino acids. Looked up from germline, CDR1 is LGHNA and CDR2 is YSLEER. Here the CDR3 reads CASSPGQGLKDTQYF. Here the CDR3 DNA reads TGCGCCAGCAGCCCCGGACAGGGCTTAAAGGATACGCAGTATTTT.

The V gene is TRBV30, the J gene TRBJ2-7; TRBD1 aligns across 12 bases. From germline, CDR1 is GTSNPN and CDR2 SVGIG (reference sequence). The CDR3 is 13 amino acids. V gave up 2 bases and J gave up 6 bases; unmatched junction bases: 2. The CDR3 region has the DNA TGTGCCTGGAGTTGGGACAGGGGGCCCGAGCAGTACTTC. Translating it yields CAWSWDRGPEQYF.